This T cell receptor (beta chain) comes out of a study of blood T cell repertoires in COVID-19 (dated by TCRdb to between 2020 and 2021). In terms of the full investigation: Samples covering the acute and convalescent phases of COVID-19 were provided by collaborators in the United States, Italy and Spain. Nearly every sample came with metadata listing a de-identified subject ID, COVID-19 status, age in years and sex. Where HLA class I and class II types were available, the types were taken from metadata supplied by the sample provider, not from assay-based typing. The repertoires were released in a freely available public database intended as a resource for research on the immune response to SARS-CoV-2. Deeply sampled blood TCRbeta repertoires from subjects exposed to, actively infected with, or recovered from COVID-19 were included in the dataset. The samples were drawn from two sources: the first 160 participants of the ongoing ImmuneRACE study, and some 1,300 subjects contributed by 6 global collaborators. The material from the prospective study consisted of cDNA or gDNA derived from T cells, B-cell-depleted T cells, or PBMCs.

TCRbeta CDR3 regions were amplified from genomic DNA using the immunoSEQ Assay, a bias-controlled multiplex PCR. The source study handled its data this way. The number of nucleated cells in each sample was estimated by amplification of reference gene primers within the assay. To quantify the absolute abundance of each unique TCRbeta CDR3 rearrangement, sequence reads were collapsed and filtered. Productive Simpson clonality was computed per sample as the square root of Simpson's diversity index over productive rearrangements. TCRdb took this table from immuneACCESS and kept in-frame rearrangements with V and J called. Such tables lack part of the clones; where checked against another copy, unresolved V genes explain under half of the gap, and the rest is unexplained. V and J calls and clone size come straight from that table; D and trimming were deduced from the DNA. In all, the sample holds about 150,000 clones, and around 80% of those were seen once. Just over 9.5% of the sample is in the top ten clones.

In the case of this clone: This clone's antigen is unknown. The input lacks base qualities; no much larger clone sits a single base away.

Summary of the overall study and its limitations: Clinical and demographic metadata were provided uncurated, with the amount varying by source and participant.

Each collaborating institution followed its own protocols to collect whole blood in K2EDTA tubes. For TCRbeta analysis, collaborators shipped samples in one of three forms: frozen whole blood, isolated PBMCs, or DNA extracted from either of those sample types. Sequences were obtained from peripheral blood. This receptor was taken from a woman between 45 and 65 years old with acute or convalescent COVID-19.

The sequenced DNA: TGTGCCAGCAGCTTGGTTGGCAACACAGATACGCAGTATTTT. This yields the protein CASSLVGNTDTQYF. Recombination linked TRBV5-5 to TRBJ2-3; too little of a D gene remains to name it. Sequences SGHKS (CDR1) and YYEKEE (CDR2) are obtained from the germline V gene (reference sequence). The cysteine opens and the phenylalanine closes a CDR3 of 14 amino acids. Only the CDR3 DNA is retained, 42 bases long and in frame from the first base. V loses 0 bases of germline sequence and J loses 2 bases, and the interval between the two ends is 7 bases.